Presented here are 17 T cell receptor beta chains from one specimen sequenced in a study of shared T cell receptors in the human thymus. Sequencing used immunoSEQ multiplex PCR; TCRdb keeps in-frame clones, though not all of them. The sample includes 600,000 to 900,000 clones, 70% to 90% of them seen just once. In addition, the sample was reused for a study of human thymus T cells.

The specimen was thymocytes. These receptors all come from a girl less than two years old with a congenital heart defect.

The chain employs TRBV29-1 and TRBJ1-2, with a possible D match to TRBD1 (6 bases). Germline loops: CDR1 SQVTM, CDR2 ANQGSEA. The CDR3 has 13 residues. The germline V and J ends were trimmed by 6 bases and 8 bases, with 19 bases remaining between them. The CDR3 DNA follows: TGCAGCGTAGAACAAGCAGGGGTACGGGGCTACACCTTC. This encodes CSVEQAGVRGYTF.

The chain carries TRBV5-1 and TRBJ2-5, with D possibly TRBD1 on 6 matching bases. Germline V lookup: CDR1 SGHRS, CDR2 YFSETQ. This CDR3 is built from 13 residues. The V end was cut by 3 bases, the J end by 2 bases, with 8 bases between. For the CDR3, the DNA is TGCGCCAGCAGCTCTAGGGGGCAAGAGACCCAGTACTTC. Its translation is CASSSRGQETQYF.

The chain has TRBV29-1 and TRBJ2-7; 9 nucleotides match TRBD1. This CDR3 comprises 15 residues. Unmatched junction bases numbered 10, after V lost 2 bases and J lost 5 bases. The V gene's germline CDR1 is SQVTM and CDR2 ANQGSEA. Here the CDR3 DNA reads TGCAGCGTTGAATTTGGGAGGGACAGGGTGGACGAGCAGTACTTC. Translation gives CSVEFGRDRVDEQYF.

The chain carries TRBV18 and TRBJ2-5, with 9 bases identical to TRBD1. The CDR3 contains 15 residues. V lost 2 bases and J lost 3; bases outside the gene matches: 4. Germline lookup yields CDR1 KGHSH and CDR2 LQKENI. The CDR3 region is CASSPRDRAEETQYF. CDR3 bases: TGTGCCAGCTCACCAAGGGACAGGGCGGAAGAGACCCAGTACTTC. Full variable domain (remainder filled in from reference TRBV18 and TRBJ2-5): NAGVMQNPRHLVRRRGQEARLRCSPMKGHSHVYWYRQLPEEGLKFMVYLQKENIIDESGMPKERFSAEFPKEGPSILRIQQVVRGDSAAYFCASSPRDRAEETQYFGPGTRLLVL.

The gene calls are TRBV7-9 and TRBJ2-6, with TRBD2 matching 7 bases. This CDR3 contains 15 residues. V gave up 0 bases and J gave up 8 bases; unmatched junction bases: 4. The germline V gene encodes CDR1 SEHNR and CDR2 FQNEAQ (reference sequence). The CDR3 loop is CASSLAMGGTNVLTF. The CDR3 bases are TGTGCCAGCAGCTTAGCAATGGGAGGGACCAACGTCCTGACTTTC.

The chain recombines TRBV27 with TRBJ2-5; TRBD2 matches 10 bases. The CDR3 is 14 residues long. V lost 10 bases to trimming and J lost 6 bases; unmatched junction nucleotides: 11. The germline CDR1 and CDR2 sequences are MNHEY and SMNVEV (reference sequence). CDR3 nucleotides: TGTGCCACATCACATACTAGCGGGGATCAGACCCAGTACTTC. Amino acids: CATSHTSGDQTQYF.

This chain joins TRBV2 and TRBJ1-1; D might be TRBD1 (5 bases). CDR1 is SNHLY, CDR2 FYNNEI, per germline. Trimming took 7 bases from V and 6 from J, leaving 12 bases between them. The CDR3 consists of 12 residues. The CDR3 spells CASNSGISEAFF. CDR3 DNA sequence: TGTGCCAGCAACTCAGGGATCTCTGAAGCTTTCTTT.

The genes are TRBV29-1 and TRBJ1-5, with 7 nucleotides matching TRBD1. The V gene end was trimmed by 5 bases and the J gene end by 3 bases; junction bases not matched to a gene: 1. Germline V gives CDR1 SQVTM, CDR2 ANQGSEA. CDR3 length equals 12 residues. DNA of the CDR3: TGCAGCGTTCAGGGGGACAATCAGCCCCAGCATTTT. Translation: CSVQGDNQPQHF. The whole variable domain, remainder taken from reference TRBV29-1 and TRBJ1-5, is SAVISQKPSRDICQRGTSLTIQCQVDSQVTMMFWYRQQPGQSLTLIATANQGSEATYESGFVIDKFPISRPNLTFSTLTVSNMSPEDSSIYLCSVQGDNQPQHFGDGTRLSIL.

The chain couples TRBV5-8 to TRBJ2-7; TRBD2 is a possible D gene (6 bases). The germline V gene has CDR1 SGHTS and CDR2 YDEGEE. There are 14 residues in the CDR3. The V end lost 6 bases, the J end lost 4 bases, and 17 bases lay between the germline ends. This CDR3 reads CASTKRLVPYEQYF. The CDR3 region has the DNA TGTGCCAGCACCAAAAGACTAGTTCCATACGAGCAGTACTTC. Full variable domain (missing parts from reference TRBV5-8 and TRBJ2-7): EAGVTQSPTHLIKTRGQQATLRCSPISGHTSVYWYQQALGLGLQFLLWYDEGEERNRGNFPPRFSGRQFPNYSSELNVNALELEDSALYLCASTKRLVPYEQYFGPGTRLTVT.

This clone was counted a few times. This chain uses TRBV28 with TRBJ1-3; no reliable D call. V lost 5 bases, J lost 0 bases, and 17 bases lay in between. Germline CDR1 and CDR2: MDHEN and SYDVKM. The CDR3 loop spans 17 amino acids. The CDR3 region has the DNA TGTGCCAGCAGTCTCCTAGTGCCCTATAGCTCTGGAAACACCATATATTTT. Residues: CASSLLVPYSSGNTIYF.

This clone appeared a few times. V and J are TRBV7-2 and TRBJ2-7; D is possibly TRBD2 (6 bases). The CDR3 is made up of 18 amino acids. V dropped 5 bases and J dropped 0 bases, with 23 bases sitting between them. Germline CDR1 reads SGHTA; CDR2 reads FQGNSA. This CDR3 reads CASSPHPVEGSYSYEQYF. CDR3 coding DNA: TGTGCCAGCAGCCCACACCCGGTGGAGGGGAGCTACTCCTACGAGCAGTACTTC. Variable domain in full (rest from reference TRBV7-2 and TRBJ2-7): GAGVSQSPSNKVTEKGKDVELRCDPISGHTALYWYRQSLGQGLEFLIYFQGNSAPDKSGLPSDRFSAERTGGSVSTLTIQRTQQEDSAVYLCASSPHPVEGSYSYEQYFGPGTRLTVT.

V is TRBV10-3 and J is TRBJ1-3; 8 nucleotides line up with TRBD1. The ends lost 7 bases at V and 0 bases at J; junction bases unmatched: 20. The CDR3 runs 20 residues. Germline values: CDR1 ENHRY, CDR2 SYGVKD. CDR3 in amino acids: CAITDGQGKDSGNSGNTIYF. The DNA of the CDR3 is TGTGCCATCACCGACGGACAGGGAAAGGACAGCGGTAACTCTGGAAACACCATATATTTT.

The genes are TRBV5-6 and TRBJ1-4, with 9 bases identical to TRBD1. This CDR3 is built from 15 residues. V gave up 1 base and J gave up 6 bases; unmatched junction bases: 4. Germline assignment: CDR1 SGHDT and CDR2 YYEEEE. The chain's CDR3 is CASSLTGGIDEKLFF. The CDR3 region has the DNA TGTGCCAGCAGCTTGACAGGGGGCATAGATGAAAAACTGTTTTTT.

This clone was found a few times. The chain links TRBV10-3 to TRBJ2-1, with 8 bases matching TRBD2. V was pared by 7 bases and J by 10 bases, with 12 bases of the junction left unmatched. Germline V gives CDR1 ENHRY, CDR2 SYGVKD. The CDR3 spans 14 residues. The CDR3, as DNA: TGTGCCATCAAATCAACTCCGGGGGGGTGCGAGCAGTTCTTC. It encodes CAIKSTPGGCEQFF.

The chain joins TRBV6-5 to TRBJ1-2, with D perhaps matching TRBD1 (5 bases). The V end lost 5 bases, the J end lost 4 bases, and 11 bases lay between the germline ends. Germline V CDR1 and CDR2: MNHEY, SVGAGI. CDR3 length: 13 residues. Here the CDR3 reads CASSPAGGYGYTF. CDR3 in DNA: TGTGCCAGCAGTCCTGCGGGGGGCTATGGCTACACCTTC.

The chain joins TRBV11-2 to TRBJ1-2; D uncertain. Germline V gives CDR1 SGHAT, CDR2 FQNNGV. Trimming removed 1 base at V and 3 bases at J, with 18 bases between. CDR3 length: 17 residues. Here the CDR3 DNA reads TGTGCCAGCAGCTTAGGGAGGCGCGACAAGGCGGACTATGGCTACACCTTC. It is translated as CASSLGRRDKADYGYTF.

This clone was picked up one time. The chain couples TRBV6-6 to TRBJ1-1; 7 nucleotides line up with TRBD1. The CDR3 is 15 amino acids. The germline CDR1 and CDR2 sequences are MNHNY and SVGAGI (reference sequence). Germline trimming cut 8 bases from V and 4 bases from J; bases unmatched to any gene: 13. The CDR3 reads CASSTRQGFGTEAFF. CDR3 sequence (DNA): TGTGCCAGCTCCACCCGACAGGGCTTTGGCACTGAAGCTTTCTTT.